The 18 T cell receptor beta chains in this list originate from one sample, sequenced in a study of T cell responses to AZD1222 COVID-19 vaccine. Method: immunoSEQ multiplex PCR; TCRdb's copy keeps in-frame clones and lacks some. The table has 200,000 or so clones, about 93% seen once. The sample in question was peripheral blood, obtained 28 days after the second AZD1222 dose. These receptors originate from an adult who received the AZD1222 COVID-19 vaccine.

The J gene is TRBJ2-4, the V gene TRBV6-2 or TRBV6-3; the D call may be TRBD1 or TRBD2 (5 bases each). Trimming removed 0 bases at V and 5 bases at J, with 8 bases between. The CDR3 is 14 amino acids. Per germline, CDR1 MNHEY and CDR2 SVGEGT. In nucleotides, the CDR3 is TGTGCCAGCAGTTACTCTGGGACCCAAAACATTCAGTACTTC. Its translation is CASSYSGTQNIQYF.

The CDR3 reads CASSLGDSQETQYF. In DNA, the CDR3 is TGCGCCAGCAGCTTGGGGGACAGCCAAGAGACCCAGTACTTC. The chain couples TRBV5-1 to TRBJ2-5; 7 bases agree with TRBD1. Germline V CDR1 and CDR2: SGHRS, YFSETQ. This CDR3 has 14 residues. With 0 bases clipped from V and 1 base from J, the junction kept 0 bases outside the gene matches.

The table lists this clone with a count of one. The CDR3 region has the DNA TGTGCCAGCAGCTTGGGGAGAGGGCGGCAGGCCCAGTACTTC. Translated, it gives CASSLGRGRQAQYF. This rearrangement joins TRBV7-9 to TRBJ2-5; possibly TRBD2 for D (5 bases). The CDR3 loop spans 14 amino acids. The germline V and J ends were trimmed by 3 bases and 9 bases, with 17 bases remaining between them. The germline V gene encodes CDR1 SEHNR and CDR2 FQNEAQ (reference sequence).

This chain connects TRBV28 to TRBJ1-3; the D gene is possibly TRBD1 (5 bases). V dropped 6 bases and J dropped 7 bases, with 19 bases sitting between them. CDR3 length equals 15 residues. CDR1 is MDHEN and CDR2 is SYDVKM in the germline V gene. In nucleotides, the CDR3 is TGTGCCAGCAGAGGATACCTTTTGGGGGGGAACACCATATATTTT. Encoded protein: CASRGYLLGGNTIYF. The entire variable domain, with the rest obtained from reference TRBV28 and TRBJ1-3, is as follows: DVKVTQSSRYLVKRTGEKVFLECVQDMDHENMFWYRQDPGLGLRLIYFSYDVKMKEKGDIPEGYSVSREKKERFSLILESASTNQTSMYLCASRGYLLGGNTIYFGEGSWLTVV.

V gene TRBV28 combines with J gene TRBJ2-2; D possibly corresponds to TRBD2 (6 bases). The CDR3 contains 15 residues. V was trimmed by 10 bases and J by 1 base, leaving 16 bases between them. Germline V CDR1 and CDR2: MDHEN, SYDVKM. For the CDR3, the DNA is TGTGCCACATACGGCGGGGCATGGAACACCGGGGAGCTGTTTTTT. Translating it yields CATYGGAWNTGELFF.

The rearrangement links TRBV18 to TRBJ1-1, with TRBD1 matching 10 bases. Germline V gene sequence: CDR1 KGHSH, CDR2 LQKENI. The CDR3 contains 15 residues. J gave up 7 bases and V 7 bases, and 12 bases lay outside the gene matches. In nucleotides, the CDR3 is TGTGCCAGCTACGGACAGGGGGGCCGGCAAGATGAAGCTTTCTTT. Amino acid sequence: CASYGQGGRQDEAFF.

The V gene is TRBV6-6, the J gene TRBJ2-1, with TRBD2 identical over 7 bases. Trimming at V came to 0 bases and at J to 8 bases, leaving 10 bases not matched to a gene. This CDR3 has 16 residues. CDR1 is MNHNY, CDR2 SVGAGI, per germline (reference sequence). The CDR3 DNA sequence: TGTGCCAGCAGTTACTCGACGGGGGGACCAGAATATGAGCAGTTCTTC. Protein product: CASSYSTGGPEYEQFF.

The rearrangement uses TRBV9 and TRBJ1-1; the D is unclear. Trimming took 2 bases from V and 4 from J, leaving 15 bases between them. Germline V gene lookup returns CDR1 SGDLS and CDR2 YYNGEE. This CDR3 has 15 amino acids. The CDR3 coding sequence is TGTGCCAGCAGCGTTCTTGGATCCGCTGGCACTGAAGCTTTCTTT. This codes for CASSVLGSAGTEAFF.

V is TRBV28 and J is TRBJ2-5, with 7 positions matching TRBD2. V lost 7 bases, J lost 5 bases, and 7 bases stayed unmatched. The CDR3 extends over 13 amino acids. Per germline, CDR1 MDHEN and CDR2 SYDVKM. The CDR3 reads CASTKGGTETQYF. The DNA of the CDR3 is TGTGCCAGCACCAAGGGAGGGACCGAGACCCAGTACTTC.

The chain combines TRBV11-2 with TRBJ2-3; the D call may be TRBD1 or TRBD2 (5 bases each). This CDR3 spans 18 amino acids. V was shortened by 0 bases and J by 1 base, with 17 bases between the two germline ends. Germline CDR1 and CDR2: SGHAT and FQNNGV. CDR3 sequence reads: CASSLDWIRQGGTDTQYF. The CDR3 bases are TGTGCCAGCAGCTTAGATTGGATAAGGCAGGGAGGCACAGATACGCAGTATTTT.

J is TRBJ1-4 and V is TRBV27; no clear D. V lost 6 bases, J lost 11 bases, and 16 bases lay in between. Germline values: CDR1 MNHEY, CDR2 SMNVEV (reference sequence). This CDR3 spans 13 amino acids. The DNA for the CDR3 is TGTGCCAGCAGGGGCCCGGATATAACCAAACTGTTTTTT. Protein product: CASRGPDITKLFF.

The V call is TRBV19, the J call TRBJ1-1; TRBD1 is a possible D gene (5 bases). The V and J ends lost 6 bases and 3 bases respectively, with 14 bases between them. The CDR3 totals 14 residues. The germline gives CDR1 LNHDA, CDR2 SQIVND (reference sequence). The CDR3 nucleotides are TGTGCCAGTAGCCGACAGAACGGCTACACTGAAGCTTTCTTT. It yields the protein CASSRQNGYTEAFF.

V usage is TRBV10-3 and J usage is TRBJ2-7, with no clear D. The CDR3 runs 18 residues. The V gene's germline CDR1 is ENHRY and CDR2 SYGVKD. Trimming stripped 6 bases from V and 2 bases from J, with 26 bases between. CDR3 region: CAISAGALGRSSPYEQYF. The CDR3 DNA follows: TGTGCCATCAGCGCTGGCGCGCTGGGCAGGAGTTCCCCCTACGAGCAGTACTTC.

The chain is built from TRBV28 and TRBJ1-3, with 7 bases that match TRBD1. The ends lost 8 bases at V and 0 bases at J; junction bases unmatched: 13. The CDR3 sequence is 17 residues long. CDR1 and CDR2 from the germline V gene are MDHEN and SYDVKM. CDR3 residues: CASGSPRDSRSGNTIYF. The DNA for the CDR3 is TGTGCCAGCGGCTCGCCCCGGGACAGCCGCTCTGGAAACACCATATATTTT.

V gene TRBV14 combines with J gene TRBJ1-1; TRBD1 agrees at 7 bases. Germline-derived CDR1 and CDR2 are SGHDN and FVKESK. V was pared by 4 bases and J by 4 bases, with 6 bases of the junction left unmatched. This CDR3 has 14 amino acids. The CDR3 sequence is CASSPVAGGTEAFF. The DNA for the CDR3 is TGTGCCAGCAGCCCCGTCGCAGGGGGCACTGAAGCTTTCTTT.

This sequence joins TRBV6-5 and TRBJ1-5; a possible D gene is TRBD1 (6 bases). Germline loops: CDR1 MNHEY, CDR2 SVGAGI. V was pared by 0 bases and J by 4 bases, with 7 bases between. The length of the CDR3 is 14 residues. The CDR3 nucleotides read TGTGCCAGCAGTTACTCCCAGGGGAATCAGCCCCAGCATTTT. Protein sequence: CASSYSQGNQPQHF.

J is TRBJ1-1 and V is TRBV27; D not resolved. The CDR3 has 17 amino acids. V shed 0 bases and J shed 4 bases, with 18 bases lying between them. Germline V lookup: CDR1 MNHEY, CDR2 SMNVEV (reference sequence). The CDR3 DNA sequence: TGTGCCAGCAGTTTATCGAGGTCCCCCTTTGCTGGCACTGAAGCTTTCTTT. Its protein is CASSLSRSPFAGTEAFF.

For the CDR3, the DNA is TGTGCCACCTATACCGGGACTGACTCCTACGAGCAGTACTTC. Translation: CATYTGTDSYEQYF. The chain links TRBV28 to TRBJ2-7; weak D call: TRBD2 (6 bases). The ends were cut back, 10 bases at V and 0 bases at J, with 16 bases in the middle. Germline V gene sequence: CDR1 MDHEN, CDR2 SYDVKM. The CDR3 is made up of 14 amino acids. The full variable domain, with the rest looked up from reference TRBV28 and TRBJ2-7, is DVKVTQSSRYLVKRTGEKVFLECVQDMDHENMFWYRQDPGLGLRLIYFSYDVKMKEKGDIPEGYSVSREKKERFSLILESASTNQTSMYLCATYTGTDSYEQYFGPGTRLTVT.